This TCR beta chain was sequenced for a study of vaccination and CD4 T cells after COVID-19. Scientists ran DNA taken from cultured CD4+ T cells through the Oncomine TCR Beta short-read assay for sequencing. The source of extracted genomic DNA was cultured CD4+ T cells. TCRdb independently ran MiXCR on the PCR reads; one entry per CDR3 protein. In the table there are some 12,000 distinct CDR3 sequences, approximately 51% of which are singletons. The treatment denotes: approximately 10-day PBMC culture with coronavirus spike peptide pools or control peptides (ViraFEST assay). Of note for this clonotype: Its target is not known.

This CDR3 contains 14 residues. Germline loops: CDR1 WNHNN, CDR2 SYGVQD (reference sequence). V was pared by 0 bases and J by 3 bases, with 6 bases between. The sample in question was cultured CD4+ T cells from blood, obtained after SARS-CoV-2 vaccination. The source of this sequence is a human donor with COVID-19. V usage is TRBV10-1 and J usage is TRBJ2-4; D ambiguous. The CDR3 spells CASSESLGKNIQYF. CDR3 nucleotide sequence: TGCGCCAGCAGTGAGTCCTTGGGCAAAAACATTCAGTACTTC.